Listed here are 28 T cell receptor beta chains from one sample, sequenced in a study of human thymus T cells. Resections from corrective heart surgery supplied the thymus tissue. Generated by immunoSEQ multiplex PCR, the TCRdb table keeps only in-frame clones and is missing some. The sample has some 130,000 clones, around 94% seen once. The sample was thymus tissue. The origin of the receptors is a boy younger than two with a congenital heart defect but otherwise immunologically healthy.

The chain uses TRBV5-8 and TRBJ2-7, with D unclear. This CDR3 comprises 14 residues. Trimming left V 3 bases short and J 2 bases short, with 12 bases between. CDR1 is SGHTS, CDR2 YDEGEE, per germline. This CDR3 is CASSSSDGPYEQYF. The CDR3 DNA reads TGTGCCAGCAGCTCCTCTGACGGGCCCTACGAGCAGTACTTC.

The gene calls are TRBV28 and TRBJ1-3; D not resolved. With 2 bases removed from V and 0 bases from J, the gap between germline ends came to 14 bases. Germline loops: CDR1 MDHEN, CDR2 SYDVKM. CDR3 length equals 17 residues. CDR3 DNA: TGTGCCAGCAGTTTAAGGAGGCACCGAGCCTCTGGAAACACCATATATTTT. The encoded protein is CASSLRRHRASGNTIYF.

This chain connects TRBV6-1 to TRBJ2-1, with 8 bases fitting TRBD2. This CDR3 is built from 14 residues. Per the germline V gene, CDR1 is MNHNS and CDR2 is SASEGT. V lost 1 base, J lost 8 bases, and 4 bases stayed unmatched. DNA of the CDR3: TGTGCCAGCAGTGAAGGTGGACTAGCCGATGAGCAGTTCTTC. It encodes CASSEGGLADEQFF.

Of note for this clone: Other DNA sequences in this specimen translate into the identical CDR3. V is TRBV6-5 and J is TRBJ1-1, with a tentative D call TRBD1 (5 bases). CDR3 length: 13 residues. V was cut by 0 bases and J by 5 bases, with 7 bases left in between. CDR1 and CDR2 from the germline V gene are MNHEY and SVGAGI. The CDR3 DNA is TGTGCCAGCAGTTACTCGAGGGGAACTGAAGCTTTCTTT. Protein: CASSYSRGTEAFF.

The DNA for the CDR3 is TGTGCCAGTGGCGGGGCGGGGGCTAGCACAGATACGCAGTATTTT. Protein: CASGGAGASTDTQYF. The chain recombines TRBV6-5 with TRBJ2-3; a possible D gene is TRBD2 (7 bases). The ends were cut back, 9 bases at V and 0 bases at J, with 16 bases in the middle. Germline CDR1 MNHEY, CDR2 SVGAGI. The CDR3 sequence is 15 residues long.

This chain uses TRBV9 with TRBJ2-2, with 9 bases identical to TRBD1. V shed 3 bases and J 6 bases; nucleotides not matched to a gene: 3. The CDR3 runs to 14 residues. From germline, CDR1 is SGDLS and CDR2 YYNGEE. The CDR3 reads CASSDGTGPGELFF. The CDR3 DNA follows: TGTGCCAGCAGCGACGGGACAGGGCCCGGGGAGCTGTTTTTT.

The chain links TRBV4-1 to TRBJ1-4, with D perhaps matching TRBD1 (6 bases). This CDR3 has 19 amino acids. V gave up 0 bases and J gave up 8 bases, with 25 bases separating them. The V gene's germline CDR1 is MGHRA and CDR2 YSYEKL. CDR3 nucleotides: TGCGCCAGCAGCCAAGATAGGTTACGTCAGGGGCAAGGTAACGAAAAACTGTTTTTT. Translation gives CASSQDRLRQGQGNEKLFF.

This chain uses TRBV6-1 with TRBJ1-5; D call uncertain. This CDR3 has 14 residues. V shed 4 bases and J shed 3 bases, with 10 bases lying between them. Germline V gene data show CDR1 as MNHNS and CDR2 as SASEGT. The CDR3 DNA sequence: TGTGCCAGCAGTGGGGTAGGCTACAATCAGCCCCAGCATTTT. This translates into CASSGVGYNQPQHF.

This clone was counted between two and nine times. This chain uses TRBV9 with TRBJ1-2; 9 bases are shared with TRBD1. Per the germline V gene, CDR1 is SGDLS and CDR2 is YYNGEE. CDR3 length: 15 residues. V was pared by 3 bases and J by 3 bases, with 6 bases of the junction left unmatched. CDR3 protein: CASSGPTGGDYGYTF. CDR3 bases: TGTGCCAGCAGCGGACCGACAGGGGGGGACTATGGCTACACCTTC.

The V and J genes are TRBV6-1 and TRBJ1-6, with D perhaps TRBD1 (5 bases). The CDR3 runs 15 residues. CDR1 is MNHNS and CDR2 is SASEGT in the germline V gene. Deletions cut 8 bases from V and 7 bases from J, with 18 bases between. The CDR3 coding sequence is TGTGCCAGCGAGGGGACGCCCCACTCGAATTCACCCCTCCACTTT. This gives the protein CASEGTPHSNSPLHF.

The CDR3 DNA reads as TGTGCCAGCACCTCGAGAGGGAGGGTCACTGAAGCTTTCTTT. This sequence encodes CASTSRGRVTEAFF. The chain combines TRBV28 with TRBJ1-1; no clear D gene. Trimming took off 7 bases at V and 4 bases at J, with 16 bases between the two ends. CDR3 length equals 14 residues. The germline V gene encodes CDR1 MDHEN and CDR2 SYDVKM.

Only one count was recorded for this clone. The V call is TRBV7-7, the J call TRBJ2-3; D perhaps matches TRBD2 (6 bases). The germline V gene encodes CDR1 SSHAT and CDR2 FNYEAQ (reference sequence). The CDR3 runs 19 residues. Trimming removed 4 bases at V and 0 bases at J, with 23 bases between. The CDR3 loop is CASSSSLSPDYTSTDTQYF. In nucleotides, the CDR3 is TGTGCCAGCAGCTCAAGCCTTAGTCCGGACTACACTAGCACAGATACGCAGTATTTT. Full variable domain (remainder filled in from reference TRBV7-7 and TRBJ2-3): GAGVSQSPRYKVTKRGQDVTLRCDPISSHATLYWYQQALGQGPEFLTYFNYEAQPDKSGLPSDRFSAERPEGSISTLTIQRTEQRDSAMYRCASSSSLSPDYTSTDTQYFGPGTRLTVL.

The chain combines TRBV7-2 with TRBJ1-4; 7 bases map to TRBD1. After removal of 5 bases from V and 2 bases from J, the junction contained 11 bases not matched to a gene. Germline V gene sequence: CDR1 SGHTA, CDR2 FQGNSA. CDR3 length: 17 residues. CDR3 sequence reads: CASSPTTGKVTNEKLFF. The CDR3 region has the DNA TGTGCCAGCAGCCCGACGACAGGGAAGGTCACTAATGAAAAACTGTTTTTT.

This sequence joins TRBV10-3 and TRBJ2-3; D is undetermined. CDR3 length equals 12 residues. Germline CDR1 reads ENHRY; CDR2 reads SYGVKD. Between the trimmed V and J ends, which lost 3 bases and 4 bases, there was a span of 5 bases. The CDR3 coding sequence is TGTGCCATCAGTGATAACTCAGATACGCAGTATTTT. Its protein is CAISDNSDTQYF.

The genes are TRBV7-2 and TRBJ2-1, with no clear D. CDR1 SGHTA and CDR2 FQGNSA come from the germline V gene. V lost 7 bases, J lost 4 bases, and 20 bases lay in between. The CDR3 length is 16 residues. Here the CDR3 DNA reads TGTGCCAGCACCGAAGGCAGGCAGCATCGGTACAATGAGCAGTTCTTC. Its protein is CASTEGRQHRYNEQFF.

The chain combines TRBV14 with TRBJ1-6; unclear D gene. CDR1 and CDR2 (germline): SGHDN, FVKESK. V lost 2 bases, J lost 2 bases, and 7 bases lay in between. This CDR3 has 15 amino acids. CDR3 region: CASSQTHTYNSPLHF. In DNA form, the CDR3 reads TGTGCCAGCAGCCAAACGCACACCTATAATTCACCCCTCCACTTT.

Here the CDR3 reads CASSYVRGAGRAEAFF. CDR3 nucleotides: TGTGCCAGCAGTTATGTCCGGGGGGCCGGAAGGGCTGAAGCTTTCTTT. V usage is TRBV6-6 and J usage is TRBJ1-1, with D possibly TRBD1 on 6 matching bases. CDR3 length equals 16 residues. Looked up from germline, CDR1 is MNHNY and CDR2 is SVGAGI (reference sequence). Trimming removed 3 bases at V and 6 bases at J, with 20 bases between.

This clone was recorded once. This chain joins TRBV7-9 and TRBJ2-7; 9 bases match TRBD1. J lost 5 bases, V lost 4 bases, and 15 bases had no gene match. Germline loops: CDR1 SEHNR, CDR2 FQNEAQ (reference sequence). The CDR3 is made up of 17 amino acids. CDR3 in amino acids: CASSSQLRDRDEDEQYF. The CDR3 coding sequence is TGTGCCAGCAGCTCTCAGCTCCGGGACAGGGATGAAGACGAGCAGTACTTC.

This chain links TRBV6-6 with TRBJ2-3, with 12 bases aligning to TRBD2. CDR3 length: 16 residues. From germline, CDR1 is MNHNY and CDR2 SVGAGI (reference sequence). V shed 2 bases, J shed 2 bases, and the junction held 2 bases outside the gene matches. The CDR3 sequence is CASSYLAGGLTDTQYF. CDR3 bases: TGTGCCAGCAGTTACCTAGCGGGGGGGCTCACAGATACGCAGTATTTT.

J is TRBJ1-1 and V is TRBV5-5; maybe TRBD1 (6 bases). The V end lost 2 bases, the J end lost 7 bases, and 21 bases lay between the germline ends. CDR3 length: 16 amino acids. Germline V gene data show CDR1 as SGHKS and CDR2 as YYEKEE (reference sequence). The CDR3: CASSFQQGGSPDEAFF. The CDR3 bases are TGTGCCAGCAGCTTTCAACAGGGAGGGAGCCCGGATGAAGCTTTCTTT.

The chain employs TRBV4-3 and TRBJ2-5; 7 nucleotides line up with TRBD1. The CDR3 totals 14 residues. CDR1 is LGHNA and CDR2 is YSLEER in the germline V gene. Germline trimming cut 0 bases from V and 3 bases from J; bases unmatched to any gene: 1. The CDR3 DNA reads TGCGCCAGCAGCCAAGAAGACAGGGAAGAGACCCAGTACTTC. Translating gives CASSQEDREETQYF.

The V and J genes are TRBV20-1 and TRBJ2-5, with a tentative D call TRBD1 (5 bases). The CDR3 consists of 11 residues. The V and J ends lost 4 bases and 3 bases respectively, with 6 bases between them. CDR1 is DFQATT, CDR2 SNEGSKA, per germline (reference sequence). The CDR3 here is CSATGKETQYF. The DNA for the CDR3 is TGCAGTGCTACAGGGAAAGAGACCCAGTACTTC.

This rearrangement joins TRBV30 to TRBJ2-1, with 8 nucleotides matching TRBD1. Germline V CDR1 and CDR2: GTSNPN, SVGIG (reference sequence). V shed 2 bases, J shed 2 bases, and the junction held 8 bases outside the gene matches. The CDR3 sequence is 16 residues long. DNA of the CDR3: TGTGCCTGGAGTTACTCCCCGGGACAGGCCTACAATGAGCAGTTCTTC. This translates into CAWSYSPGQAYNEQFF.

The chain has TRBV4-3 and TRBJ1-6; D not certain. This CDR3 has 15 residues. Germline CDR1 is LGHNA and CDR2 is YSLEER. V lost 4 bases and J 8 bases, leaving 15 bases between the germline ends. The CDR3 here is CASSLKKGEDSPLHF. DNA for the CDR3: TGCGCCAGCAGCCTAAAAAAGGGTGAGGATTCACCCCTCCACTTT.

The chain employs TRBV4-1 and TRBJ1-1, with D hard to call. With 0 bases removed from V and 4 bases from J, the gap between germline ends came to 15 bases. The CDR3 is 16 residues long. Germline CDR1 reads MGHRA; CDR2 reads YSYEKL. The CDR3 coding sequence is TGCGCCAGCAGCCAAGATCGCGGGGAACGGTCCACTGAAGCTTTCTTT. It codes for CASSQDRGERSTEAFF.

The V gene is TRBV5-1, the J gene TRBJ1-1; 10 bases are shared with TRBD1. Germline V lookup: CDR1 SGHRS, CDR2 YFSETQ. The CDR3 is made up of 20 amino acids. With 0 bases clipped from V and 0 bases from J, the junction kept 14 bases outside the gene matches. The CDR3 here is CASSLGSETGGAALNTEAFF. The CDR3 DNA follows: TGCGCCAGCAGCTTGGGAAGTGAGACAGGGGGCGCGGCGTTGAACACTGAAGCTTTCTTT.

The J gene is TRBJ2-5, the V gene TRBV27; D is unclear. This CDR3 is 15 amino acids long. The ends were cut back, 5 bases at V and 1 base at J, with 14 bases in the middle. Per the germline V gene, CDR1 is MNHEY and CDR2 is SMNVEV (reference sequence). CDR3 DNA: TGTGCCAGCAGTCTCGGACGGAATCTCCAAGAGACCCAGTACTTC. As protein: CASSLGRNLQETQYF.

The V call is TRBV7-9, the J call TRBJ1-2, with 11 bases aligning to TRBD1. Germline CDR1 reads SEHNR; CDR2 reads FQNEAQ (reference sequence). J lost 3 bases, V lost 5 bases, and 8 bases had no gene match. This CDR3 is 16 amino acids long. The CDR3 nucleotides are TGTGCCAGCAGCCCCCGGACAGGGGGCCCACACTATGGCTACACCTTC. Its protein product is CASSPRTGGPHYGYTF.